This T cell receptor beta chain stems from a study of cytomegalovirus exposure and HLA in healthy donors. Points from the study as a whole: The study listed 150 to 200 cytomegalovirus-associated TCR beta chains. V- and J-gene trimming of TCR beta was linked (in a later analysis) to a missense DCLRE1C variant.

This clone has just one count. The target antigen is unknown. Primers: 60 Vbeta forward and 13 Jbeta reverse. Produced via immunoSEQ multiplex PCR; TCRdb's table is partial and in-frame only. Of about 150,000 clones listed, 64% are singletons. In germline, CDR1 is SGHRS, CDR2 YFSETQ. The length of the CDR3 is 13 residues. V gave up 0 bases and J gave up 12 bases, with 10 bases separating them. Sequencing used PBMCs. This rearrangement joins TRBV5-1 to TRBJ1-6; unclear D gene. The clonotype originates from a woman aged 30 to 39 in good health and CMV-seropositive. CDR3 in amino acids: CASSLAEGLPLHF. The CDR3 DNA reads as TGCGCCAGCAGCTTGGCCGAGGGCTTACCCCTCCACTTT. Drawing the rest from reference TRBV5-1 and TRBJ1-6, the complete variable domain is KAGVTQTPRYLIKTRGQQVTLSCSPISGHRSVSWYQQTPGQGLQFLFEYFSETQRNKGNFPGRFSGRQFSNSRSEMNVSTLELGDSALYLCASSLAEGLPLHFGNGTRLTVT.